This T cell receptor beta chain stems from a study of blood T cell repertoires in COVID-19. Study in general: Spain, Italy and the United States supplied samples that represented acute and convalescent COVID-19.

This table comes from immunoSEQ multiplex PCR, and its TCRdb copy is limited to in-frame clones, with some not included. The sample lists 150,000 or so clones; roughly nine tenths were seen once. The TCR comes from a woman aged 40 to 50 who had been exposed to COVID-19. The specimen was PBMCs or T cells enriched from blood (not recorded which).

The CDR3 coding sequence is TGTGCCAGCCGCTACTCAGGGTTCCAAGAGACCCAGTACTTC. Its translation is CASRYSGFQETQYF. The rearrangement joins TRBV27 to TRBJ2-5; D perhaps matches TRBD1 (5 bases). There are 14 residues in the CDR3. Trimming took 8 bases from V and 1 from J, leaving 14 bases between them. CDR1 is MNHEY, CDR2 SMNVEV, per germline (reference sequence).